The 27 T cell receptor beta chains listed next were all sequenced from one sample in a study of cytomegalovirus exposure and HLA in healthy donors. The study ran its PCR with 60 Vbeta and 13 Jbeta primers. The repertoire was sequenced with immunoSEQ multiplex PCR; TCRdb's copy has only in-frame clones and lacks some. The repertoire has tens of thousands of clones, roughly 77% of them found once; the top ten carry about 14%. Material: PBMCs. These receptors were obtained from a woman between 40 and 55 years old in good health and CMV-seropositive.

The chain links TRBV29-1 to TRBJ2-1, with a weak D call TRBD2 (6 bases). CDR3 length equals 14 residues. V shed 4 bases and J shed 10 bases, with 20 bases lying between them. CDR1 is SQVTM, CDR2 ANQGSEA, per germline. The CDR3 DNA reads TGCAGCGTTGCTAGGGTGGTCGGGACTCCCGAGCAGTTCTTC. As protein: CSVARVVGTPEQFF.

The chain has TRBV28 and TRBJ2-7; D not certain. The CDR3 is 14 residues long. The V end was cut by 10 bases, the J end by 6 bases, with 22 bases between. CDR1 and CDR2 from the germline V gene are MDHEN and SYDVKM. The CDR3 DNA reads TGTGCCACCCACATAGCCCGAGGTTGGTCCGAGCAGTACTTC. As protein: CATHIARGWSEQYF.

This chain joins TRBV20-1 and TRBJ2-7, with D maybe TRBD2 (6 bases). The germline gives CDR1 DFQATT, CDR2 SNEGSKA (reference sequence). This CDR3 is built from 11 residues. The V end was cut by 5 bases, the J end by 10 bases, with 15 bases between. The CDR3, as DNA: TGCAGTGCTTGGAGGGGATTCGGCCAGTACTTC. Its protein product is CSAWRGFGQYF.

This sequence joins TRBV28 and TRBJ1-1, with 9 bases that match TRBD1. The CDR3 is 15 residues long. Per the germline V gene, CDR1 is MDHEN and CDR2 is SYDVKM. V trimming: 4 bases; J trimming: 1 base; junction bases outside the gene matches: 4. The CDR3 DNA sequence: TGTGCCAGCAGTTCCCAGGGACAGGGGAACACTGAAGCTTTCTTT. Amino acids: CASSSQGQGNTEAFF.

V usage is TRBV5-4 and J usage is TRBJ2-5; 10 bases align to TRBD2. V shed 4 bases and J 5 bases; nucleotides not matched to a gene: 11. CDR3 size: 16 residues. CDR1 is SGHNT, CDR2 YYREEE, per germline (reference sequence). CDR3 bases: TGTGCCAGCAGCGCGGCTAGCGGGAGAGGGCGGGAGACCCAGTACTTC. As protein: CASSAASGRGRETQYF.

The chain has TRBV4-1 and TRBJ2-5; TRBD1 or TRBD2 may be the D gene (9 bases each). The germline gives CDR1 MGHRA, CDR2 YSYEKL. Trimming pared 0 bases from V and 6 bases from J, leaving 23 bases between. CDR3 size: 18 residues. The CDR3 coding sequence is TGCGCCAGCAGCCAAGATCGGGACAGGGTCGCGGGGGGGAAGACCCAGTACTTC. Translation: CASSQDRDRVAGGKTQYF.

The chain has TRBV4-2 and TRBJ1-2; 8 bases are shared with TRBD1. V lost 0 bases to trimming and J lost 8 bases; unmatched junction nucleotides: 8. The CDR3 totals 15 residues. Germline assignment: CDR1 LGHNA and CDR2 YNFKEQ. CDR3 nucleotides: TGTGCCAGCAGCCAAGAATCACCAGGGGGCTTGGGCTACACCTTC. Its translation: CASSQESPGGLGYTF.

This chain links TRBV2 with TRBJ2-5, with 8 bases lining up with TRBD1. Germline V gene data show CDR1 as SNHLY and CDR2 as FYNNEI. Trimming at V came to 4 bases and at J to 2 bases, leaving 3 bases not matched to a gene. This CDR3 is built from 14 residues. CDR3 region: CASSAGTGQETQYF. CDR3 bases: TGTGCCAGCAGTGCCGGGACAGGACAAGAGACCCAGTACTTC.

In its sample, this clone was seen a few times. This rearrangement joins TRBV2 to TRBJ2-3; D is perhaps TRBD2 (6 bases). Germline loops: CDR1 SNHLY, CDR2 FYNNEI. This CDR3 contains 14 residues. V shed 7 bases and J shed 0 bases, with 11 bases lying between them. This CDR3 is CASNRAGSTDTQYF. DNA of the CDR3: TGTGCCAGCAATCGGGCGGGGAGCACAGATACGCAGTATTTT. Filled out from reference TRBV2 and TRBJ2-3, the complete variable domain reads EPEVTQTPSHQVTQMGQEVILRCVPISNHLYFYWYRQILGQKVEFLVSFYNNEISEKSEIFDDQFSVERPDGSNFTLKIRSTKLEDSAMYFCASNRAGSTDTQYFGPGTRLTVL.

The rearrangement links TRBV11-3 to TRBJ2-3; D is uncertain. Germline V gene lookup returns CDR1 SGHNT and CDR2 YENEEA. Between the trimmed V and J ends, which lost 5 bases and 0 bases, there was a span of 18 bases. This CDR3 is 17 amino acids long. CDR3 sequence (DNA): TGTGCCAGCAGCCCCTACGTACCCCATTCTAGCACAGATACGCAGTATTTT. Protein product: CASSPYVPHSSTDTQYF. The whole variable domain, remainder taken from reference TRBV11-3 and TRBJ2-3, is EAGVVQSPRYKIIEKKQPVAFWCNPISGHNTLYWYLQNLGQGPELLIRYENEEAVDDSQLPKDRFSAERLKGVDSTLKIQPAELGDSAVYLCASSPYVPHSSTDTQYFGPGTRLTVL.

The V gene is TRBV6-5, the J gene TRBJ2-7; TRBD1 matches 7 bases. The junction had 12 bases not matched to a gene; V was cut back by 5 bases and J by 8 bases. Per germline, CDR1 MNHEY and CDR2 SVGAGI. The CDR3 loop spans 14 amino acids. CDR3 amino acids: CASSQDTGVGKQYF. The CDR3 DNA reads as TGTGCCAGCAGTCAAGACACAGGGGTTGGAAAGCAGTACTTC.

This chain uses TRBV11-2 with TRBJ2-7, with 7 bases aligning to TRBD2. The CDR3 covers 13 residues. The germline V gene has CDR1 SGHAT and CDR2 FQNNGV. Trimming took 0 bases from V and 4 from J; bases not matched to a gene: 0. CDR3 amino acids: CASSLEGGYEQYF. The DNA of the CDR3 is TGTGCCAGCAGCTTAGAGGGGGGGTACGAGCAGTACTTC.

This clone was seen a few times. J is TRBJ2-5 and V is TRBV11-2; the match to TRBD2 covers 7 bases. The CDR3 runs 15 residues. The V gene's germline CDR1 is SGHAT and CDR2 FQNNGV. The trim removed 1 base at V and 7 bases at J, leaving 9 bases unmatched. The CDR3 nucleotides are TGTGCCAGCAGCTTAGGCATAGCGGGCCGCGGGACCCAGTACTTC. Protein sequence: CASSLGIAGRGTQYF.

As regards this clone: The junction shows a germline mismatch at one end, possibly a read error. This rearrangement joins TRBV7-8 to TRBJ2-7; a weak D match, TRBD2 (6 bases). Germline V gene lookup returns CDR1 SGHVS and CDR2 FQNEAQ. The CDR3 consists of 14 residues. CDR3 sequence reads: CAGSPWDSVYEQYF. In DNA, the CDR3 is TGTGCCGGCAGCCCCTGGGACTCTGTCTACGAGCAGTACTTC.

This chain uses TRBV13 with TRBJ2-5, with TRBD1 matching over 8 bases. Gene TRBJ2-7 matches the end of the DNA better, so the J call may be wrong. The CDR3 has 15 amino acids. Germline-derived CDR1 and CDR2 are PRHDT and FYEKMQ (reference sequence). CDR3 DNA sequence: TGTGCCAGCAGCTCTAGAGGGACAGGAGACTACGAGCAGTACTTC. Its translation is CASSSRGTGDYEQYF.

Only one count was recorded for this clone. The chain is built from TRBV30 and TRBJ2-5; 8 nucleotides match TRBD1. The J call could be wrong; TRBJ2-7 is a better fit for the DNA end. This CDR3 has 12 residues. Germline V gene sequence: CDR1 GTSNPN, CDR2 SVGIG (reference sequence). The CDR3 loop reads CAWSVRGREQYF. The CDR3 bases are TGTGCCTGGAGTGTCAGGGGGCGCGAGCAGTACTTC.

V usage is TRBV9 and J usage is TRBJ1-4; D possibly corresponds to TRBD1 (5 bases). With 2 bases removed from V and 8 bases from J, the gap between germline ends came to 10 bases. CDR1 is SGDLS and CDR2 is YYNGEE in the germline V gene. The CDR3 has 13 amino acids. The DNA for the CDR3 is TGTGCCAGCAGCGTTAGGGGTGACGAAAAACTGTTTTTT. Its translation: CASSVRGDEKLFF.

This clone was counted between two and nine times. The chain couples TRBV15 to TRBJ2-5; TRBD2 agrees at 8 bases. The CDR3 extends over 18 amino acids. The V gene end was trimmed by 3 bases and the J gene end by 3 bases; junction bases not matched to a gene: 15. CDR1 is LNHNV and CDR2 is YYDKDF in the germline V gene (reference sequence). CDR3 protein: CATSSPSGGAKDEETQYF. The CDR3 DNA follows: TGTGCCACCAGCAGCCCCTCGGGGGGGGCCAAGGATGAAGAGACCCAGTACTTC.

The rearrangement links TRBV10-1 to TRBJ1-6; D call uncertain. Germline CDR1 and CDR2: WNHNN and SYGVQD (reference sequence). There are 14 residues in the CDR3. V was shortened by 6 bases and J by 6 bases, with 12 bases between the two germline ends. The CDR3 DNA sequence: TGCGCCAGCAGCTCAGGCTCCGGTAATTCACCCCTCCACTTT. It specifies CASSSGSGNSPLHF.

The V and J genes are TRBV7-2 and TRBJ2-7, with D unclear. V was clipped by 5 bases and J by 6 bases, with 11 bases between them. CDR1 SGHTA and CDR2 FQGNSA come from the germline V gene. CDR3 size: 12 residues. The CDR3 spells CASSQDWFEQYF. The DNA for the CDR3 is TGTGCCAGCAGCCAGGATTGGTTCGAGCAGTACTTC.

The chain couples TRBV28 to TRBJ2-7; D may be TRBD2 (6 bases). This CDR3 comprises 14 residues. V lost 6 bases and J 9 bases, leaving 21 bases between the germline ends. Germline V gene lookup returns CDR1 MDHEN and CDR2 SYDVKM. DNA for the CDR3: TGTGCCAGCAGCCGCGACGGGAGTAGGGTCGGGCAGTACTTC. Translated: CASSRDGSRVGQYF.

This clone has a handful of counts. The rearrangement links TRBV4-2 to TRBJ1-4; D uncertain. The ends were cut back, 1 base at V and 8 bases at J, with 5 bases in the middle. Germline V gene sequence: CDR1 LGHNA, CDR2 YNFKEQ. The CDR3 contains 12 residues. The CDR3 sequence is CASSQGPEKLFF. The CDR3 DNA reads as TGTGCCAGCAGCCAAGGGCCCGAAAAACTGTTTTTT.

The CDR3 reads CASSVDGRPYSNEQFF. The CDR3 DNA reads as TGTGCCAGCAGCGTAGACGGGAGGCCTTACAGCAATGAGCAGTTCTTC. The chain has TRBV9 and TRBJ2-1; 7 bases are a match to TRBD2. The ends lost 0 bases at V and 6 bases at J; junction bases unmatched: 9. CDR3 length equals 16 residues. Germline V CDR1 and CDR2: SGDLS, YYNGEE.

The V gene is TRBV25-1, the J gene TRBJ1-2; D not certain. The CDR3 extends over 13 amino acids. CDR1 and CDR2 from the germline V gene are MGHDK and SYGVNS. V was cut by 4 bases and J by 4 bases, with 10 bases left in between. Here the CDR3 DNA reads TGTGCCAGCAGTGCAGGTGGCAGCTATGGCTACACCTTC. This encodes CASSAGGSYGYTF.

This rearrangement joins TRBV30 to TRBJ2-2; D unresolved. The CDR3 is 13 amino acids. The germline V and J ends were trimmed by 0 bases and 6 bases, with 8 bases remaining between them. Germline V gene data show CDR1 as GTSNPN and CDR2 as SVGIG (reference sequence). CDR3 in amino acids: CAWSVYGAGELFF. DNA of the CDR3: TGTGCCTGGAGTGTCTACGGTGCCGGGGAGCTGTTTTTT.

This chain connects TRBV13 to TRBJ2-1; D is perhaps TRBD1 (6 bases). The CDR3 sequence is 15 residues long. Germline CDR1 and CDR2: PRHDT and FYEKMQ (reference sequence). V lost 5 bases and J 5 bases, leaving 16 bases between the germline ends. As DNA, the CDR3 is TGTGCCAGCAGCCAATCAGGGGACGGGAACAATGAGCAGTTCTTC. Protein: CASSQSGDGNNEQFF.

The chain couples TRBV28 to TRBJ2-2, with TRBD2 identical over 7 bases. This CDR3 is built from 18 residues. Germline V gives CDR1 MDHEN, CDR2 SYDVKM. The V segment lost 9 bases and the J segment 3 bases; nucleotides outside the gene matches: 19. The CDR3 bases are TGTGCCAGTACCGGACTAGTGCTTCCTGGTAGGGACACCGGGGAGCTGTTTTTT. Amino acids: CASTGLVLPGRDTGELFF.